The clone carrying this T cell receptor (beta chain) was counted once. This record belongs to a study of blood T cell repertoires in COVID-19. This CDR3 comprises 15 residues. Germline-derived CDR1 and CDR2 are LNHNV and YYDKDF (reference sequence). V shed 0 bases and J shed 6 bases, with 12 bases lying between them. Profiled with immunoSEQ multiplex PCR; TCRdb holds only in-frame clones, not every one. The sample contains roughly 300,000 clones, around 85% of which appear only once. This TCR derives from a human donor with COVID-19, enrolled during active disease. The donor label of this sample is uncertain. The specimen sequenced was peripheral blood. This chain joins TRBV15 and TRBJ2-1, with D maybe TRBD2 (5 bases). The CDR3 is CATSRDPGTLNEQFF. The CDR3 nucleotides are TGTGCCACCAGCAGAGATCCGGGAACCCTCAATGAGCAGTTCTTC. The full variable domain, its missing parts supplied by reference TRBV15 and TRBJ2-1, is DAMVIQNPRYQVTQFGKPVTLSCSQTLNHNVMYWYQQKSSQAPKLLFHYYDKDFNNEADTPDNFQSRRPNTSFCFLDIRSPGLGDTAMYLCATSRDPGTLNEQFFGPGTRLTVL.